The clone carrying this T cell receptor (beta chain) was counted a few times. Its antigen is unidentified. Germline V gene data show CDR1 as SGDLS and CDR2 as YYNGEE. Between the trimmed V and J ends, which lost 0 bases and 3 bases, there was a span of 6 bases. There are 13 residues in the CDR3. These data are taken from a study of sequential checkpoint blockade in melanoma. Overall study findings and caveats: About 30 times likelier clinical benefit followed increased tumor T-cell fraction and clonality.

The method was immunoSEQ multiplex PCR; TCRdb's version includes in-frame clones alone and lacks a portion of them. Here the sample spans 40,000 or so clones, 30% to 35% being singletons. The treatment: randomized to nivolumab then ipilimumab (arm A) or the reverse (arm B). The sample was tumor tissue (inferred from file names), taken from a patient given nivolumab and ipilimumab in sequence. The clonotype originates from a human donor with melanoma. The J gene is TRBJ2-5, the V gene TRBV9; no reliable D call. CDR3 bases: TGTGCCAGCAGCGTAGGAATAGAAGAGACCCAGTACTTC. It encodes CASSVGIEETQYF.